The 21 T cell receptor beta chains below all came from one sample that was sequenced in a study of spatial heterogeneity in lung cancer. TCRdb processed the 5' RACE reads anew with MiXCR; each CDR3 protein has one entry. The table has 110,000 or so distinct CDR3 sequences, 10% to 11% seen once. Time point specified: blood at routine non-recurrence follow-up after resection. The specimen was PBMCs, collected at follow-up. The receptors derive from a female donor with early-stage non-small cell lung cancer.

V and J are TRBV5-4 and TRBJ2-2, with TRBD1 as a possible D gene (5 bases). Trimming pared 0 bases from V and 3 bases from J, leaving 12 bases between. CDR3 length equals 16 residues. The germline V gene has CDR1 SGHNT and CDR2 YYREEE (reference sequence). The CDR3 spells CASSLAQGGYTGELFF. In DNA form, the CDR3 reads TGTGCCAGCAGCTTGGCGCAGGGTGGGTACACCGGGGAGCTGTTTTTT.

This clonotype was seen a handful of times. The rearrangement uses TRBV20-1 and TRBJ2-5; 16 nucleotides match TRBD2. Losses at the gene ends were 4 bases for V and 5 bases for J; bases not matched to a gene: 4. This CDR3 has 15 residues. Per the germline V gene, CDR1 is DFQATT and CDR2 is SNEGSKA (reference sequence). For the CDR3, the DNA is TGCAGTGCTACGGGGGGACTAGCGGGAGGGGAGACCCAGTACTTC. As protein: CSATGGLAGGETQYF.

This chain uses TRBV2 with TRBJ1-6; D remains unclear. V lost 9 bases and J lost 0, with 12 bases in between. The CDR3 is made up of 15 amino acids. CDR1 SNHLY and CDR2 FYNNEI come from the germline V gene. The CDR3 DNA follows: TGTGCCAGTGCAGTGGAGAGCTCCTATAATTCACCCCTCCACTTT. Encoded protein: CASAVESSYNSPLHF.

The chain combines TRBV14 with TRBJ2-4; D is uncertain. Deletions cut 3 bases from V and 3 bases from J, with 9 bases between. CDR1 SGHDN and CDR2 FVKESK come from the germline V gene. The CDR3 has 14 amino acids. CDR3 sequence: CASSHHTFKNIQYF. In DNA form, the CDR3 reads TGTGCCAGCAGCCACCACACCTTCAAAAACATTCAGTACTTC.

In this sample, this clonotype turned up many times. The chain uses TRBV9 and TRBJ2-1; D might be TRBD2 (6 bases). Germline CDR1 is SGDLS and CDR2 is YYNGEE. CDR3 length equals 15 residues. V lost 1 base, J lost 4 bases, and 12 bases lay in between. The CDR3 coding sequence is TGTGCCAGCAGCGTAAATGGCGGGATTTACAATGAGCAGTTCTTC. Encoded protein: CASSVNGGIYNEQFF.

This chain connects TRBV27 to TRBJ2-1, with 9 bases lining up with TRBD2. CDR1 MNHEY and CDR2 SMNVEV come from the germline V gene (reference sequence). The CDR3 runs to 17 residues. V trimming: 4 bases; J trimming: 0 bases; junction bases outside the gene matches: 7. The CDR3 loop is CASSSFAGGFSYNEQFF. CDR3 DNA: TGTGCCAGCAGTTCCTTCGCGGGAGGGTTCTCCTACAATGAGCAGTTCTTC.

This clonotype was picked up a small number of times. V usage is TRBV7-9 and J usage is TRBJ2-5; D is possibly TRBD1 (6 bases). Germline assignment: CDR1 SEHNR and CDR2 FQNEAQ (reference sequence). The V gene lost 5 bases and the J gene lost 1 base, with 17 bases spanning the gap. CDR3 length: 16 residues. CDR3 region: CASSPQGQLVQETQYF. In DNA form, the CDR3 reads TGTGCCAGCAGCCCCCAAGGACAGCTAGTCCAAGAGACCCAGTACTTC.

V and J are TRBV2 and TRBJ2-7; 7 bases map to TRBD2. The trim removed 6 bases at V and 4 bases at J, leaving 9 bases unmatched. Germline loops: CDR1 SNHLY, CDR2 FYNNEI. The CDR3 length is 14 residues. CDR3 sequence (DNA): TGTGCCAGCAGAGGTTCCCTAGCGGCGTACGAGCAGTACTTC. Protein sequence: CASRGSLAAYEQYF.

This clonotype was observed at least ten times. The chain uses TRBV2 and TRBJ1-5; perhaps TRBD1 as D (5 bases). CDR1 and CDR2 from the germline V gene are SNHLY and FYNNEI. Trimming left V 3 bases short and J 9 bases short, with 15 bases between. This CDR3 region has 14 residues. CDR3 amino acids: CASSEQTPRGPQHF. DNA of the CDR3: TGTGCCAGCAGTGAGCAGACCCCAAGGGGGCCCCAGCATTTT.

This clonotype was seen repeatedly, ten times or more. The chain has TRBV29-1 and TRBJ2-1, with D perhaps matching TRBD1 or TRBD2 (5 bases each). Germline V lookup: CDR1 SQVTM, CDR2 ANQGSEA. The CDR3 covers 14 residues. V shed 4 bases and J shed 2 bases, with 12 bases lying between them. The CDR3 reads CSVVGRDPYNEQFF. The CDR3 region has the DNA TGCAGCGTTGTAGGCCGGGACCCCTACAATGAGCAGTTCTTC.

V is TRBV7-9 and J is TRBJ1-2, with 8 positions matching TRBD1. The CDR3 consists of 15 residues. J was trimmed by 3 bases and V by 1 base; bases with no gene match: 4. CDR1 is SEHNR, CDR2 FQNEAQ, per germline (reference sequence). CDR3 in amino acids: CASSLVQGADYGYTF. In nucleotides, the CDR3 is TGTGCCAGCAGCTTAGTTCAGGGGGCGGACTATGGCTACACCTTC.

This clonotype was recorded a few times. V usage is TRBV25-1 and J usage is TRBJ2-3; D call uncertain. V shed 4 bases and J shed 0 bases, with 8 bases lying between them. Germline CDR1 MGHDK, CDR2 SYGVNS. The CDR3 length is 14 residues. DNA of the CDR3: TGTGCCAGCAGTGGCCCCAAGAGCACAGATACGCAGTATTTT. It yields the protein CASSGPKSTDTQYF.

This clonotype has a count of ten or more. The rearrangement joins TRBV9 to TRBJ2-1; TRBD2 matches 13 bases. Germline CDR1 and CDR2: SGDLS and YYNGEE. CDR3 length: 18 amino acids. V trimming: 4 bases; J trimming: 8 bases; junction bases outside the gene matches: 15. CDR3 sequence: CASSNPGTSGKWGDEQFF. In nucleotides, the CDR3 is TGTGCCAGCAGCAACCCCGGGACTAGCGGGAAATGGGGCGATGAGCAGTTCTTC.

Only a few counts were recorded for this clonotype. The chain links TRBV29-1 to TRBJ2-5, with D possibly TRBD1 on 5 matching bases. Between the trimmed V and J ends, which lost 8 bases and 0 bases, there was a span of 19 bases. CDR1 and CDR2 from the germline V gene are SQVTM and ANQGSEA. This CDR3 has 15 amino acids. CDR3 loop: CSLLYKGMYQETQYF. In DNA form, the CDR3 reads TGCAGCTTATTGTACAAGGGGATGTACCAAGAGACCCAGTACTTC.

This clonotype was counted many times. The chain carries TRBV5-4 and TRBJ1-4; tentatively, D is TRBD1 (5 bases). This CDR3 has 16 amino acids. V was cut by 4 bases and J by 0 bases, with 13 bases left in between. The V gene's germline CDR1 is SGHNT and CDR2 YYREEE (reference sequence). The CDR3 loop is CASSPGGEATNEKLFF. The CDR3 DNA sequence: TGTGCCAGCAGCCCAGGAGGGGAGGCAACTAATGAAAAACTGTTTTTT.

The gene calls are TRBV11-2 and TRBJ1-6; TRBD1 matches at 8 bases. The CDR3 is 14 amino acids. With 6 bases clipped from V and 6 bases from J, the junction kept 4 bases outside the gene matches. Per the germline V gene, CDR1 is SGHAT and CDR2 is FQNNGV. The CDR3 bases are TGTGCCAGCAGGGAACAGGGGGGTAATTCACCCCTCCACTTT. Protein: CASREQGGNSPLHF. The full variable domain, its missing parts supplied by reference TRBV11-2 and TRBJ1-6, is EAGVAQSPRYKIIEKRQSVAFWCNPISGHATLYWYQQILGQGPKLLIQFQNNGVVDDSQLPKDRFSAERLKGVDSTLKIQPAKLEDSAVYLCASREQGGNSPLHFGNGTRLTVT.

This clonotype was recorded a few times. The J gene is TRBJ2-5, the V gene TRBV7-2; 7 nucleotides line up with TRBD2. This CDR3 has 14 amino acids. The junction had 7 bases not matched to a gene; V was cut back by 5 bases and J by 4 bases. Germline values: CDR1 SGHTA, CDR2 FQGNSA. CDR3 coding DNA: TGTGCCAGCAGCCCCGGACTAGTATTAGAGACCCAGTACTTC. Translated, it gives CASSPGLVLETQYF.

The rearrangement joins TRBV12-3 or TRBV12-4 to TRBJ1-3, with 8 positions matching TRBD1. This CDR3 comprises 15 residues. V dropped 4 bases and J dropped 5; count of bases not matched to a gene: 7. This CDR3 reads CASSSPGQDRNTIYF. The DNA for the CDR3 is TGTGCCAGCAGTTCTCCGGGACAGGATAGAAACACCATATATTTT.

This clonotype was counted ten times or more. The DNA for the CDR3 is TGCAGCGTCCCCTCGTACACCGGGGAGCTGTTTTTT. Amino acid sequence: CSVPSYTGELFF. J is TRBJ2-2 and V is TRBV29-1; no clear D gene. The germline V gene has CDR1 SQVTM and CDR2 ANQGSEA. Trimming left V 6 bases short and J 3 bases short, with 8 bases between. The CDR3 has 12 amino acids.

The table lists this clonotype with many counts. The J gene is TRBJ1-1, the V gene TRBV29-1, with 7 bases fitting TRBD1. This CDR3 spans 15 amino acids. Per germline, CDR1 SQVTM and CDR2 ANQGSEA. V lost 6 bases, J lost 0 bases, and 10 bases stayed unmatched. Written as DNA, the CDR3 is TGCAGCGTAGCCGACAGGGAGGGGGTGAACACTGAAGCTTTCTTT. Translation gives CSVADREGVNTEAFF. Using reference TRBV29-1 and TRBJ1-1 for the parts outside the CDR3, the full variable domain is SAVISQKPSRDICQRGTSLTIQCQVDSQVTMMFWYRQQPGQSLTLIATANQGSEATYESGFVIDKFPISRPNLTFSTLTVSNMSPEDSSIYLCSVADREGVNTEAFFGQGTRLTVV.

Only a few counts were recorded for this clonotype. CDR3 amino acids: CASSLKVGTGANEQYF. DNA of the CDR3: TGTGCCAGCAGCTTAAAAGTAGGGACAGGGGCGAACGAGCAGTACTTC. The chain combines TRBV7-2 with TRBJ2-7; 10 positions agree with TRBD1. Germline assignment: CDR1 SGHTA and CDR2 FQGNSA. CDR3 length: 16 amino acids. Trimming at V came to 2 bases and at J to 5 bases, leaving 9 bases not matched to a gene.